The following is a TCR beta chain sequence with its context. This specimen belongs to a study of blood T cell repertoires in COVID-19. The germline V gene encodes CDR1 SGHTA and CDR2 FQGNSA. There are 14 residues in the CDR3. The V and J ends lost 5 bases and 6 bases respectively, with 17 bases between them. Under the authors' procedure: Amplifying reference gene primers gave estimates of nucleated cell counts. Sequenced by immunoSEQ multiplex PCR; TCRdb stores in-frame clones only, minus some. That table furnishes V, J and clone size, whereas the DNA furnished D and trimming. The table lists about 170,000 clones, approximately 82% of them singletons, with 22% in the top ten.

This chain uses TRBV7-2 with TRBJ2-7, with D perhaps matching TRBD2 (5 bases). The sample taken for sequencing was peripheral blood. The clonotype originates from a woman of 80 years or more with acute or convalescent COVID-19. The DNA for the CDR3 is TGTGCCAGCAGCCCTATGAGAGGGTCCGCCGAGCAGTACTTC. Its translation is CASSPMRGSAEQYF.